This TCR beta chain emerged from a study of blood T cells in healthy people across ages. Study-level findings and limits: The donors' CMV status was not determined, possibly confounding changes in expanded clonotypes.

About this clonotype itself: The antigen is undetermined.

Each donor had roughly 10 milliliters of peripheral blood drawn. Each sample had at least 6 million PBMCs isolated. The total RNA that was extracted per sample amounted to at least 5.5 micrograms. Through a sample-barcoded 5' primer and a J-beta primer mix, a second PCR was run for roughly 6 to 12 cycles. In TCRdb, the 5' RACE reads were re-called with MiXCR into one record per CDR3 protein. The data hold fewer than 2 million distinct CDR3 sequences, with around 42% observed a single time. Germline CDR1 LGHNA, CDR2 YSLEER. The CDR3 loop spans 16 amino acids. The trim removed 2 bases at V and 7 bases at J, leaving 4 bases unmatched.

The clonotype originates from a human donor in good health. Sequenced input: blood. The chain combines TRBV4-3 with TRBJ1-6, with 11 bases that match TRBD1. The CDR3 here is CASSQNRDRGNSPLHF. CDR3 nucleotides: TGCGCCAGCAGCCAAAACCGGGACAGGGGGAATTCACCCCTCCACTTT.